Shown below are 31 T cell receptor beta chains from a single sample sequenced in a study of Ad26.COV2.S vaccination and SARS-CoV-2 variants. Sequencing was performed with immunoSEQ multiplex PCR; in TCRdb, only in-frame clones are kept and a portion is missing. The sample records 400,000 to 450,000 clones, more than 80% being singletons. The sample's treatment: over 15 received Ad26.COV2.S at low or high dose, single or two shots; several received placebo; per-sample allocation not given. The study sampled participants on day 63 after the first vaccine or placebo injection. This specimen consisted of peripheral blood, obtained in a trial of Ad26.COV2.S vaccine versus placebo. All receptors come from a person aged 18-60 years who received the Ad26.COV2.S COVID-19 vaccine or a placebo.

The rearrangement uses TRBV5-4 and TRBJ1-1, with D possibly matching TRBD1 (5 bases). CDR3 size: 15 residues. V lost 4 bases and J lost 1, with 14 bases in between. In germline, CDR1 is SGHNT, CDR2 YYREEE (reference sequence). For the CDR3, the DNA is TGTGCCAGCAGCCGGATCGAGACAGCGAACACTGAAGCTTTCTTT. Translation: CASSRIETANTEAFF.

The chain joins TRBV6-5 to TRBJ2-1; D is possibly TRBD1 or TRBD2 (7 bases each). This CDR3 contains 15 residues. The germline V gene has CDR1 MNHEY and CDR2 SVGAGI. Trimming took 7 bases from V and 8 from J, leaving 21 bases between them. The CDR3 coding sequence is TGTGCCAGCACCTACAGGGACAGCGGGATAGATGAGCAGTTCTTC. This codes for CASTYRDSGIDEQFF.

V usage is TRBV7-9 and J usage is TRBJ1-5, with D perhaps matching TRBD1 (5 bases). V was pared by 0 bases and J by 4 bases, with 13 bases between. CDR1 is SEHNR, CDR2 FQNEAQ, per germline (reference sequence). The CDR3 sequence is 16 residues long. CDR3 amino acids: CASSLAGGVGNQPQHF. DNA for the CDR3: TGTGCCAGCAGCTTAGCTGGGGGGGTTGGGAATCAGCCCCAGCATTTT.

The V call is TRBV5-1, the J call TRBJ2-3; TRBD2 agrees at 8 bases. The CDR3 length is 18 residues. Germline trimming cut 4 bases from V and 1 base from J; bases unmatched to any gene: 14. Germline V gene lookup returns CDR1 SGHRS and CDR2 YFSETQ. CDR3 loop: CASSKGLGDSFGTDTQYF. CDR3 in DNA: TGCGCCAGCAGCAAGGGACTAGGAGACTCGTTTGGCACAGATACGCAGTATTTT.

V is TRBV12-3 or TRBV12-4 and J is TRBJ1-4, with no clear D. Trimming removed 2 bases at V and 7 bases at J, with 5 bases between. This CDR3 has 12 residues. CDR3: CASSLRTEKLFF. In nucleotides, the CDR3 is TGTGCCAGCAGTTTAAGGACTGAAAAACTGTTTTTT.

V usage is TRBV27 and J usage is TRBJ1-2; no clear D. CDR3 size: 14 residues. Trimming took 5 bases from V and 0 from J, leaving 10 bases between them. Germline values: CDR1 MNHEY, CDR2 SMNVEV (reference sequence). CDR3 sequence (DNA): TGTGCCAGCAGTCCGCGGGCTCCTAACTATGGCTACACCTTC. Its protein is CASSPRAPNYGYTF.

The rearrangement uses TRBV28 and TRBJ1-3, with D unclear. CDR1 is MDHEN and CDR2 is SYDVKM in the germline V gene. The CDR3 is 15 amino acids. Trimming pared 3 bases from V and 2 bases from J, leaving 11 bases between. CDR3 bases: TGTGCCAGCAGTTTGGTTAGGTTAACTGGAAACACCATATATTTT. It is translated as CASSLVRLTGNTIYF.

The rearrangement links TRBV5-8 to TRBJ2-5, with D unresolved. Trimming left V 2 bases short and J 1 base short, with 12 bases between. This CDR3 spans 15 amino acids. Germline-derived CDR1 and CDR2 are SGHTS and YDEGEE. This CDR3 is CASSLRTGPQETQYF. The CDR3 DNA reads TGTGCCAGCAGCTTAAGAACCGGGCCCCAAGAGACCCAGTACTTC.

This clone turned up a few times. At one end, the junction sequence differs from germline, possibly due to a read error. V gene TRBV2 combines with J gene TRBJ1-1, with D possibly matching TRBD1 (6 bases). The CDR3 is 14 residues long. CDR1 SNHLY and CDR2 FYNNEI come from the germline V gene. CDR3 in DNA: TGTGCCAGCAGCGAAGGGGGGATGGACACTGAAGCTTTCTTT. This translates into CASSEGGMDTEAFF.

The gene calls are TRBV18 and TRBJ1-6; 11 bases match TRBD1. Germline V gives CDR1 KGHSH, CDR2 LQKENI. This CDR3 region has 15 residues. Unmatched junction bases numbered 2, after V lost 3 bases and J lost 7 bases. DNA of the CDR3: TGTGCCAGCTCACCCCGGGACAGGGGGAATTCACCCCTCCACTTT. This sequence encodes CASSPRDRGNSPLHF.

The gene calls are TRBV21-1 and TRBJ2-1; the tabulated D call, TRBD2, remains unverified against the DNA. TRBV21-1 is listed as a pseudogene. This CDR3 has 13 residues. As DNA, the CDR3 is TGTGCCAGCAGCAAAGTCAGGGAGGATGAGCAGTTCTTC. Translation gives CASSKVREDEQFF.

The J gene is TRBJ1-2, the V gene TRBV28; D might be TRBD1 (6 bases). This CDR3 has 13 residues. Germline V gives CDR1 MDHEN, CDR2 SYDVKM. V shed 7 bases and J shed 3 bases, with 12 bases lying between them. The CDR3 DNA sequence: TGTGCCAGCAAAGGGGGGGCGGACTATGGCTACACCTTC. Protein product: CASKGGADYGYTF.

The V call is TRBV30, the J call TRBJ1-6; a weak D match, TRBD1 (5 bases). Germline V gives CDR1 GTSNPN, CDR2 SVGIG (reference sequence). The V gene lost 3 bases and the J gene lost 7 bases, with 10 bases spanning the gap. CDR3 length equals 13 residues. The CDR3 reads CAWRAEGNSPLHF. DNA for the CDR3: TGTGCCTGGAGAGCGGAGGGGAATTCACCCCTCCACTTT.

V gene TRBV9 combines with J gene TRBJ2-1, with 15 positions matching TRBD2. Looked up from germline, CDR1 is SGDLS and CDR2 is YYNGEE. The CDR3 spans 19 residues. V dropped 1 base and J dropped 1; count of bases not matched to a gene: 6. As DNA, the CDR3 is TGTGCCAGCAGCGTAAGTTCCGGGACTAGCGGGAGGTCCTACAATGAGCAGTTCTTC. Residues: CASSVSSGTSGRSYNEQFF.

In nucleotides, the CDR3 is TGTGCCAGCAGTTTGTCCCGGGAGACCCAGTACTTC. It is translated as CASSLSRETQYF. J is TRBJ2-5 and V is TRBV28; no definite D call. This CDR3 is built from 12 residues. Germline loops: CDR1 MDHEN, CDR2 SYDVKM. V lost 3 bases, J lost 5 bases, and 7 bases lay in between.

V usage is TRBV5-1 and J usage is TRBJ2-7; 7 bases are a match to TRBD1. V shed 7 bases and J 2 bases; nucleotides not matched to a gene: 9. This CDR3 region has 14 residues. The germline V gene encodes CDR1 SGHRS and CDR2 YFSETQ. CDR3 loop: CASRTGTVTYEQYF. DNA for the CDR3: TGCGCCAGCCGAACGGGGACAGTCACCTACGAGCAGTACTTC.

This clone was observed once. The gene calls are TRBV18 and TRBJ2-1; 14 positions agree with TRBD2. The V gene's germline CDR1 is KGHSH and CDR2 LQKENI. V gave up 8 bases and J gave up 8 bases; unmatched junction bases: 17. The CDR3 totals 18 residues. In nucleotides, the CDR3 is TGTGCCAGCGCTTGGACAGGGACTAGCGGGAGCCACGCCCATGAGCAGTTCTTC. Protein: CASAWTGTSGSHAHEQFF.

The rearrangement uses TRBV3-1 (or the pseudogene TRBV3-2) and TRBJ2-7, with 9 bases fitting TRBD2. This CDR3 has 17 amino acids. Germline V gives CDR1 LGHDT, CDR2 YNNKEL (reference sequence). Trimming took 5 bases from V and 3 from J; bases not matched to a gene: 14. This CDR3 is CASSSHAIAGVNYEQYF. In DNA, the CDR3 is TGTGCCAGCAGCTCGCACGCTATAGCGGGAGTGAACTACGAGCAGTACTTC.

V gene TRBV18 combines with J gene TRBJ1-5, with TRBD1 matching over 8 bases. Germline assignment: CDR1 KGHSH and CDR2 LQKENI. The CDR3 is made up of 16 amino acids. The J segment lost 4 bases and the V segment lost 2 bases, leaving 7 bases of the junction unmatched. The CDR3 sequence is CASSPGQGAVNQPQHF. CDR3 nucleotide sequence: TGTGCCAGCTCACCAGGGCAGGGGGCGGTAAATCAGCCCCAGCATTTT. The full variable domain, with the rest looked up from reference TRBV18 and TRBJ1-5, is NAGVMQNPRHLVRRRGQEARLRCSPMKGHSHVYWYRQLPEEGLKFMVYLQKENIIDESGMPKERFSAEFPKEGPSILRIQQVVRGDSAAYFCASSPGQGAVNQPQHFGDGTRLSIL.

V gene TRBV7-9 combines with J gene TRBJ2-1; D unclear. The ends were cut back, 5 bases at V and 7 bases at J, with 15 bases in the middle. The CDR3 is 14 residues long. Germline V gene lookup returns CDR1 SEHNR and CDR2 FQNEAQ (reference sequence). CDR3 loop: CASSQTLLLNEQFF. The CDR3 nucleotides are TGTGCCAGCAGCCAAACCCTACTACTGAATGAGCAGTTCTTC.

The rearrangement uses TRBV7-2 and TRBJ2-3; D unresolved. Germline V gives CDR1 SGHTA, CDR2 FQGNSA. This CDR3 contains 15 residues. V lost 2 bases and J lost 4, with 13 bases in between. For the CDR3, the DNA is TGTGCCAGCAGCTTACCAGGCGGAACGCCAGATACGCAGTATTTT. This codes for CASSLPGGTPDTQYF.

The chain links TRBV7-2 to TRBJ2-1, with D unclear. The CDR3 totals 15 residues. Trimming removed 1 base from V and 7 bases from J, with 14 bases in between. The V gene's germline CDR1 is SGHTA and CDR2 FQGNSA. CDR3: CASSLGAGSSNEQFF. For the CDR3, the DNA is TGTGCCAGCAGCTTAGGGGCAGGTTCGAGTAATGAGCAGTTCTTC. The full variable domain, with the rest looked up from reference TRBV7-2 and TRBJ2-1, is GAGVSQSPSNKVTEKGKDVELRCDPISGHTALYWYRQSLGQGLEFLIYFQGNSAPDKSGLPSDRFSAERTGGSVSTLTIQRTQQEDSAVYLCASSLGAGSSNEQFFGPGTRLTVL.

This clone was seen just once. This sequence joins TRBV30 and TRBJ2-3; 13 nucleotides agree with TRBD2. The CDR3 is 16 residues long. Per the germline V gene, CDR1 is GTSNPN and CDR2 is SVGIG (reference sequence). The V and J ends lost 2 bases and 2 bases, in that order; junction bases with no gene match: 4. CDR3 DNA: TGTGCCTGGAGTCGAGGGACTAGCGGGAACACAGATACGCAGTATTTT. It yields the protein CAWSRGTSGNTDTQYF.

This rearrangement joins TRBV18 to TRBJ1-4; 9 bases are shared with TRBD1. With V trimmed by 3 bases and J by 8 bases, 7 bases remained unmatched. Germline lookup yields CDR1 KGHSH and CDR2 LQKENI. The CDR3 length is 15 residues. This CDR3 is CASSPRQGVDEKLFF. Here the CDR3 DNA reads TGTGCCAGCTCACCTAGACAGGGGGTCGACGAAAAACTGTTTTTT. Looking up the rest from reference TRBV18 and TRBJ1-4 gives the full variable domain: NAGVMQNPRHLVRRRGQEARLRCSPMKGHSHVYWYRQLPEEGLKFMVYLQKENIIDESGMPKERFSAEFPKEGPSILRIQQVVRGDSAAYFCASSPRQGVDEKLFFGSGTQLSVL.

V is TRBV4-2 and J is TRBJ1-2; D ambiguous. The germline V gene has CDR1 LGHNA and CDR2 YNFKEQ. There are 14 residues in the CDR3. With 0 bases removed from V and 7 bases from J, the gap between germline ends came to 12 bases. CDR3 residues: CASSQDYRGSGYTF. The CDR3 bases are TGTGCCAGCAGCCAAGATTACCGAGGGTCTGGCTACACCTTC.

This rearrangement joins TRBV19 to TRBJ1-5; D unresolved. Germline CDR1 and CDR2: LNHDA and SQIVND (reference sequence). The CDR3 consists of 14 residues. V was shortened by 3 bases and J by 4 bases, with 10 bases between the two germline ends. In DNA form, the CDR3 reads TGTGCCAGTAGTATTAGGCTCCGTAATCAGCCCCAGCATTTT. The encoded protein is CASSIRLRNQPQHF.

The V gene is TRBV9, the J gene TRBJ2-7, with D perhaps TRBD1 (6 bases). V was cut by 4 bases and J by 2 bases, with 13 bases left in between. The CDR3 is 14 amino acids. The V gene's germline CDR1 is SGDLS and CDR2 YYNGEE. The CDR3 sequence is CASSSRTDPYEQYF. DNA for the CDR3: TGTGCCAGCAGCTCCCGGACAGATCCCTACGAGCAGTACTTC.

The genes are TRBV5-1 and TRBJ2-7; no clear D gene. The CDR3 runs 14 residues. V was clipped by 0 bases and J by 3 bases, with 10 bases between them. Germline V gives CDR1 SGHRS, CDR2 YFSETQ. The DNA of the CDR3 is TGCGCCAGCAGCTTGGGCAGTACAAGCTACGAGCAGTACTTC. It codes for CASSLGSTSYEQYF. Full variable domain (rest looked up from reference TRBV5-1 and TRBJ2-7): KAGVTQTPRYLIKTRGQQVTLSCSPISGHRSVSWYQQTPGQGLQFLFEYFSETQRNKGNFPGRFSGRQFSNSRSEMNVSTLELGDSALYLCASSLGSTSYEQYFGPGTRLTVT.

CDR3: CASRLLETQYF. DNA of the CDR3: TGTGCCAGCAGGCTCTTAGAGACCCAGTACTTC. The rearrangement uses TRBV6-5 and TRBJ2-5; no clear D. CDR1 and CDR2 (germline): MNHEY, SVGAGI. V lost 6 bases, J lost 4 bases, and 6 bases lay in between. This CDR3 spans 11 amino acids.

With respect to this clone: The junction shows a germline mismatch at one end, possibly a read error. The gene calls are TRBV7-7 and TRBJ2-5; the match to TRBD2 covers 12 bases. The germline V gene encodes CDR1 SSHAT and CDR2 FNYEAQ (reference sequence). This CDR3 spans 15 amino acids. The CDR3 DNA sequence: TGTGCTAGCAGTACCCTAGCGGGAGGGGCTGAGACCCAGTACTTC. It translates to CASSTLAGGAETQYF. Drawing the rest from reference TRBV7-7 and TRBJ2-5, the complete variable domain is GAGVSQSPRYKVTKRGQDVTLRCDPISSHATLYWYQQALGQGPEFLTYFNYEAQPDKSGLPSDRFSAERPEGSISTLTIQRTEQRDSAMYRCASSTLAGGAETQYFGPGTRLLVL.

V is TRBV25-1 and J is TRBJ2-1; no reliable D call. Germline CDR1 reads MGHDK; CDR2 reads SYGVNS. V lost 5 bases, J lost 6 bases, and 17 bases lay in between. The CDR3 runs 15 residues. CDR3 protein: CASSQTPAGSNEQFF. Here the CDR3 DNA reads TGTGCCAGCAGTCAAACTCCGGCCGGCTCCAATGAGCAGTTCTTC.